The present TCR beta chain was sequenced within a study of blood T cell repertoires in COVID-19. The overall study: Samples of COVID-19 (acute and convalescent) were obtained from the United States, Italy and Spain.

In the study's own analysis: From reference gene primer amplification, estimates of nucleated cell counts were derived. Method: immunoSEQ multiplex PCR; TCRdb's copy keeps in-frame clones and lacks some. From that table come the V and J calls and clone size; the DNA was used to work out D and trimming. The sample lists tens of thousands of clones; roughly 84% were seen once. The sequenced sample consisted of peripheral blood. This receptor was taken from a woman aged 60 to 75 with acute or convalescent COVID-19.

In DNA, the CDR3 is TGTGCCAGCAGTTTTAACGGGGGGGCCGGGGAGCTGTTTTTT. Protein: CASSFNGGAGELFF. The rearrangement joins TRBV27 to TRBJ2-2, with TRBD2 identical over 8 bases. Germline lookup yields CDR1 MNHEY and CDR2 SMNVEV (reference sequence). Trimming removed 3 bases from V and 6 bases from J; junction bases left unmatched: 3. The CDR3 has 14 amino acids.